Shown below are 32 T cell receptor beta chains from a single sample sequenced in a study of blood T cell repertoires in COVID-19. Sequenced by immunoSEQ multiplex PCR; TCRdb stores in-frame clones only, minus some. The sample has 110,000 to 150,000 clones; around nine tenths are singletons. Sequenced sample: peripheral blood. These receptors were taken from a man in his sixties with active or convalescent COVID-19.

To note about this clone: The identical CDR3 is also encoded by other nucleotide sequences in the sample. CDR3 in amino acids: CATSGTGNQPQHF. In DNA form, the CDR3 reads TGTGCCACCAGTGGTACAGGGAATCAGCCCCAGCATTTT. The rearrangement uses TRBV24-1 and TRBJ1-5, with TRBD1 as a possible D gene (6 bases). Trimming removed 5 bases from V and 4 bases from J, with 8 bases in between. Germline V gene data show CDR1 as KGHDR and CDR2 as SFDVKD. This CDR3 is 13 amino acids long.

The chain joins TRBV7-9 to TRBJ2-7; 8 bases are shared with TRBD1. The CDR3 extends over 15 amino acids. The ends lost 4 bases at V and 6 bases at J; junction bases unmatched: 11. Germline CDR1 reads SEHNR; CDR2 reads FQNEAQ (reference sequence). The CDR3 DNA reads as TGTGCCAGCAGCTCTGTCGGACAGGGATTCTTCGAGCAGTACTTC. Its translation is CASSSVGQGFFEQYF.

This rearrangement joins TRBV7-8 to TRBJ1-2; D not resolved. The CDR3 totals 13 residues. CDR1 and CDR2 from the germline V gene are SGHVS and FQNEAQ. Trimming left V 0 bases short and J 6 bases short, with 8 bases between. CDR3 bases: TGTGCCAGCAGCTTAGCGACGGGGAATGGCTACACCTTC. Translated: CASSLATGNGYTF.

This chain connects TRBV6-2 or TRBV6-3 to TRBJ2-3; 9 bases fit TRBD2. Germline CDR1 MNHEY, CDR2 SVGEGT. CDR3 length: 16 residues. With 2 bases clipped from V and 3 bases from J, the junction kept 6 bases outside the gene matches. This CDR3 reads CASSYGAGGPTDTQYF. CDR3 sequence (DNA): TGTGCCAGCAGTTACGGTGCGGGGGGGCCGACAGATACGCAGTATTTT.

The V and J genes are TRBV5-1 and TRBJ1-1, with 7 bases fitting TRBD1. The V gene's germline CDR1 is SGHRS and CDR2 YFSETQ. This CDR3 is built from 15 residues. J lost 0 bases, V lost 5 bases, and 7 bases had no gene match. In DNA, the CDR3 is TGCGCCAGCAGGATCCGACAGGGAGTGAACACTGAAGCTTTCTTT. It specifies CASRIRQGVNTEAFF. The complete variable domain, with remaining parts taken from reference TRBV5-1 and TRBJ1-1, reads KAGVTQTPRYLIKTRGQQVTLSCSPISGHRSVSWYQQTPGQGLQFLFEYFSETQRNKGNFPGRFSGRQFSNSRSEMNVSTLELGDSALYLCASRIRQGVNTEAFFGQGTRLTVV.

This chain joins TRBV11-2 and TRBJ1-1, with 9 bases that match TRBD1. In germline, CDR1 is SGHAT, CDR2 FQNNGV. The CDR3 runs to 16 residues. J lost 4 bases, V lost 5 bases, and 11 bases had no gene match. CDR3 nucleotides: TGTGCCAGCAGCCCGGGACAGGGTGGAGGAGGCACTGAAGCTTTCTTT. Encoded protein: CASSPGQGGGGTEAFF.

V usage is TRBV30 and J usage is TRBJ2-1, with TRBD2 identical over 12 bases. V lost 2 bases, J lost 1 base, and 6 bases stayed unmatched. Germline CDR1 is GTSNPN and CDR2 is SVGIG (reference sequence). CDR3 length: 17 residues. The CDR3 bases are TGTGCCTGGAGTCTCCGACTAGCGGGAGCGTCCTACAATGAGCAGTTCTTC. Encoded protein: CAWSLRLAGASYNEQFF.

V gene TRBV30 combines with J gene TRBJ2-5; 7 positions agree with TRBD2. Trimming cost V 0 bases and J 1 base; bases outside gene matches: 11. The CDR3 loop spans 17 amino acids. Germline V gene sequence: CDR1 GTSNPN, CDR2 SVGIG (reference sequence). The CDR3 sequence is CAWSVRRGLSVQETQYF. CDR3 nucleotides: TGTGCCTGGAGTGTCCGAAGGGGACTATCTGTCCAAGAGACCCAGTACTTC.

This chain joins TRBV6-5 and TRBJ1-6, with D uncertain. Germline V gives CDR1 MNHEY, CDR2 SVGAGI. V lost 6 bases, J lost 8 bases, and 11 bases lay in between. This CDR3 comprises 13 residues. The CDR3 loop is CASRRVSDSPLHF. The CDR3 region has the DNA TGTGCCAGCAGGCGGGTCTCTGATTCACCCCTCCACTTT.

This clone has only one observation. The gene calls are TRBV5-6 and TRBJ1-1; 8 bases agree with TRBD1. This CDR3 region has 18 residues. Germline assignment: CDR1 SGHDT and CDR2 YYEEEE. The V gene end was trimmed by 4 bases and the J gene end by 2 bases; junction bases not matched to a gene: 16. CDR3 nucleotides: TGTGCCAGCAGCCCTCCTTACAAGGACAGGGCGATAAACACTGAAGCTTTCTTT. It encodes CASSPPYKDRAINTEAFF. The full variable domain, with the rest looked up from reference TRBV5-6 and TRBJ1-1, is DAGVTQSPTHLIKTRGQQVTLRCSPKSGHDTVSWYQQALGQGPQFIFQYYEEEERQRGNFPDRFSGHQFPNYSSELNVNALLLGDSALYLCASSPPYKDRAINTEAFFGQGTRLTVV.

The chain has TRBV7-2 and TRBJ2-2, with 12 bases aligning to TRBD2. Germline loops: CDR1 SGHTA, CDR2 FQGNSA. CDR3 size: 15 residues. V gave up 5 bases and J gave up 5 bases; unmatched junction bases: 3. Here the CDR3 DNA reads TGTGCCAGCAGCCCCGGACTAGCGGGGACCGGGGAGCTGTTTTTT. Translation gives CASSPGLAGTGELFF.

This clone has only one observation. V is TRBV23-1 and J is TRBJ1-5; 7 bases are shared with TRBD1. TRBV23-1 is an ORF, and what it does is uncertain. This CDR3 has 17 residues. V lost 2 bases and J lost 3; bases outside the gene matches: 10. CDR3 in DNA: TGCGCCAGCAGTCAACCTAAACCGGGACAGTTCAATCAGCCCCAGCATTTT. Translation gives CASSQPKPGQFNQPQHF.

The V call is TRBV24-1, the J call TRBJ1-2, with 8 bases fitting TRBD1. CDR1 is KGHDR and CDR2 is SFDVKD in the germline V gene. The junction had 5 bases not matched to a gene; V was cut back by 5 bases and J by 4 bases. CDR3 length equals 14 residues. CDR3: CATSAGTGGYGYTF. For the CDR3, the DNA is TGTGCCACCAGTGCCGGAACAGGGGGCTATGGCTACACCTTC.

The chain carries TRBV24-1 and TRBJ2-7; 8 positions agree with TRBD2. The CDR3 extends over 15 amino acids. Trimming cost V 9 bases and J 2 bases; bases outside gene matches: 11. Germline V lookup: CDR1 KGHDR, CDR2 SFDVKD. The CDR3 DNA reads as TGTGCCACCTCCCAAGGAAAACTAGCGGCCTACGAGCAGTACTTC. Amino acid sequence: CATSQGKLAAYEQYF.

In its sample, this clone was seen once. The chain employs TRBV6-6 and TRBJ1-2, with D tentatively TRBD1 (6 bases). V shed 3 bases and J shed 2 bases, with 10 bases lying between them. The CDR3 has 14 residues. The germline V gene encodes CDR1 MNHNY and CDR2 SVGAGI (reference sequence). For the CDR3, the DNA is TGTGCCAGCAGTTATTCTACAGGGAACTATGGCTACACCTTC. Translation gives CASSYSTGNYGYTF.

The chain uses TRBV18 and TRBJ1-2; maybe TRBD1 (5 bases). The length of the CDR3 is 16 residues. The ends were cut back, 0 bases at V and 2 bases at J, with 13 bases in the middle. The germline V gene has CDR1 KGHSH and CDR2 LQKENI. CDR3 protein: CASSPPFGQGNYGYTF. The CDR3 bases are TGTGCCAGCTCACCACCGTTTGGGCAGGGCAACTATGGCTACACCTTC.

The V gene is TRBV3-1 (or the pseudogene TRBV3-2), the J gene TRBJ1-2; the match to TRBD1 covers 10 bases. The CDR3 covers 16 residues. V lost 3 bases to trimming and J lost 0 bases; unmatched junction nucleotides: 4. CDR1 is LGHDT and CDR2 is YNNKEL in the germline V gene (reference sequence). The CDR3 sequence is CASSQGTGASNYGYTF. The CDR3 DNA follows: TGTGCCAGCAGCCAGGGGACAGGGGCTTCTAACTATGGCTACACCTTC.

The chain is built from TRBV2 and TRBJ2-4, with a possible D match to TRBD1 (5 bases). The CDR3 runs 14 residues. The germline V and J ends were trimmed by 4 bases and 0 bases, with 7 bases remaining between them. Germline CDR1 reads SNHLY; CDR2 reads FYNNEI. The CDR3 region is CASSAQGAKNIQYF. The CDR3 nucleotides are TGTGCCAGCAGTGCCCAGGGAGCCAAAAACATTCAGTACTTC.

The J gene is TRBJ2-7, the V gene TRBV18, with D perhaps TRBD2 (5 bases). V lost 3 bases and J 3 bases, leaving 9 bases between the germline ends. There are 13 residues in the CDR3. In germline, CDR1 is KGHSH, CDR2 LQKENI. CDR3 sequence reads: CASSPGRGYEQYF. The CDR3 bases are TGTGCCAGCTCACCTGGCCGGGGCTACGAGCAGTACTTC.

The chain employs TRBV11-2 and TRBJ2-7, with no clear D. V lost 0 bases and J lost 1, with 10 bases in between. Germline V CDR1 and CDR2: SGHAT, FQNNGV. CDR3 length: 15 amino acids. CDR3 DNA: TGTGCCAGCAGCTTAGATCGAATTCGGTCCTACGAGCAGTACTTC. It translates to CASSLDRIRSYEQYF.

The V call is TRBV6-5, the J call TRBJ1-4, with 8 bases lining up with TRBD1. The length of the CDR3 is 14 residues. CDR1 is MNHEY and CDR2 is SVGAGI in the germline V gene. Unmatched junction bases numbered 9, after V lost 8 bases and J lost 7 bases. The CDR3: CASSQQGDGEKLFF. CDR3 bases: TGTGCCAGCTCTCAACAGGGGGATGGTGAAAAACTGTTTTTT.

The chain is built from TRBV5-1 and TRBJ2-1; 8 bases map to TRBD2. Trimming took 6 bases from V and 2 from J; bases not matched to a gene: 7. CDR3 length: 15 residues. Germline V lookup: CDR1 SGHRS, CDR2 YFSETQ. Here the CDR3 reads CASTDSGGTYNEQFF. CDR3 coding DNA: TGCGCCAGCACTGACAGCGGGGGAACCTACAATGAGCAGTTCTTC. The full variable domain, in which reference TRBV5-1 and TRBJ2-1 provide the parts outside the CDR3, is KAGVTQTPRYLIKTRGQQVTLSCSPISGHRSVSWYQQTPGQGLQFLFEYFSETQRNKGNFPGRFSGRQFSNSRSEMNVSTLELGDSALYLCASTDSGGTYNEQFFGPGTRLTVL.

The V and J genes are TRBV28 and TRBJ2-7, with D possibly being TRBD2 (5 bases). In germline, CDR1 is MDHEN, CDR2 SYDVKM. This CDR3 spans 17 amino acids. V was cut by 3 bases and J by 0 bases, with 18 bases left in between. The CDR3 DNA reads TGTGCCAGCAGTTTGTGGGGTGGGAGTGGGGTCTCCTACGAGCAGTACTTC. Amino acids: CASSLWGGSGVSYEQYF.

V is TRBV2 and J is TRBJ2-1; TRBD2 agrees at 8 bases. The trim removed 5 bases at V and 7 bases at J, leaving 13 bases unmatched. Germline V lookup: CDR1 SNHLY, CDR2 FYNNEI. This CDR3 is built from 16 residues. The CDR3 region is CASSPSWSGGKNEQFF. CDR3 sequence (DNA): TGTGCCAGCAGTCCCTCTTGGAGCGGGGGAAAGAATGAGCAGTTCTTC.

The V call is TRBV6-5, the J call TRBJ2-7, with 9 bases lining up with TRBD1. After removal of 0 bases from V and 5 bases from J, the junction contained 8 bases not matched to a gene. Germline assignment: CDR1 MNHEY and CDR2 SVGAGI. There are 16 residues in the CDR3. The CDR3 sequence: CASSYSNRDRDHEQYF. Here the CDR3 DNA reads TGTGCCAGCAGTTACTCAAACCGGGACAGGGACCACGAGCAGTACTTC.

The V and J genes are TRBV9 and TRBJ1-3, with unresolved D. V lost 4 bases to trimming and J lost 4 bases, with 18 bases between them. This CDR3 region has 16 residues. The germline V gene has CDR1 SGDLS and CDR2 YYNGEE. Here the CDR3 reads CASSPDPPPGGNTIYF. The DNA for the CDR3 is TGTGCCAGCAGCCCAGATCCCCCCCCGGGAGGAAACACCATATATTTT.

The chain recombines TRBV4-1 with TRBJ1-1, with TRBD1 matching over 9 bases. V trimming: 6 bases; J trimming: 5 bases; junction bases outside the gene matches: 7. This CDR3 region has 14 residues. CDR1 MGHRA and CDR2 YSYEKL come from the germline V gene. This CDR3 reads CASRLGQGRTEAFF. CDR3 sequence (DNA): TGCGCCAGCAGATTAGGACAGGGGCGGACTGAAGCTTTCTTT.

In DNA, the CDR3 is TGCAGCGTGAAGGGACAGGTGGACGAAGCTTTCTTT. Translation: CSVKGQVDEAFF. The rearrangement joins TRBV29-1 to TRBJ1-1, with TRBD1 matching 8 bases. With V trimmed by 6 bases and J by 8 bases, 8 bases remained unmatched. Germline values: CDR1 SQVTM, CDR2 ANQGSEA. The length of the CDR3 is 12 residues.

This chain connects TRBV24-1 to TRBJ2-3; TRBD2 matches 12 bases. The CDR3 sequence is 14 residues long. Germline CDR1 is KGHDR and CDR2 is SFDVKD. The junction had 5 bases not matched to a gene; V was cut back by 9 bases and J by 5 bases. The CDR3 nucleotides are TGTGCCACCCGGACTAGCGGGACGGGAGATACGCAGTATTTT. Translating it yields CATRTSGTGDTQYF.

The chain employs TRBV28 and TRBJ1-1; maybe TRBD1 (5 bases). The CDR3 sequence is 14 residues long. Germline CDR1 and CDR2: MDHEN and SYDVKM. Trimming cost V 5 bases and J 1 base, with 11 bases left between them. The CDR3 spells CASSQGGGNTEAFF. CDR3 nucleotides: TGTGCCAGCAGTCAGGGCGGGGGGAACACTGAAGCTTTCTTT.

This clone came up once. The rearrangement links TRBV11-2 to TRBJ2-1; D is uncertain. Germline lookup yields CDR1 SGHAT and CDR2 FQNNGV. The CDR3 runs 15 residues. Between the trimmed V and J ends, which lost 4 bases and 0 bases, there was a span of 10 bases. CDR3 bases: TGTGCCAGCAGCTCAACCCTTAGCTCCTACAATGAGCAGTTCTTC. Protein sequence: CASSSTLSSYNEQFF.

The chain recombines TRBV7-2 with TRBJ1-1; tentatively, D is TRBD1 (6 bases). CDR3 size: 9 residues. V lost 10 bases and J 6 bases, leaving 6 bases between the germline ends. The germline V gene encodes CDR1 SGHTA and CDR2 FQGNSA. The CDR3 region is CATGAEAFF. The CDR3, as DNA: TGTGCCACAGGGGCTGAAGCTTTCTTT.